This TCR beta chain was sequenced for a study of blood T cell repertoires in COVID-19. In the study overall: Collection of acute and convalescent COVID-19 samples took place in the United States, Italy and Spain.

Germline V gives CDR1 MGHRA, CDR2 YSYEKL. This CDR3 contains 16 residues. V lost 2 bases, J lost 3 bases, and 13 bases lay in between. Recruits, aged about 18 to 95 years, lived in 20 to 30 US areas. Each participant's cohort was designated according to participant-reported clinical history. Recovery among Cohort 3 donors was established by two negative PCRs, clearance, or symptom resolution. Sequencing was performed with immunoSEQ multiplex PCR; in TCRdb, only in-frame clones are kept and a portion is missing. The data hold 300,000 to 350,000 clones, with roughly 88% observed a single time. The rearrangement links TRBV4-1 to TRBJ1-4, with D maybe TRBD1 (5 bases). Specimen: PBMCs or T cells enriched from blood (not recorded which). The sequence derives from a man younger than 45 who had recovered from COVID-19. In DNA form, the CDR3 reads TGCGCCAGCAGCCAAAACCCCGGGGGGTCTAATGAAAAACTGTTTTTT. Residues: CASSQNPGGSNEKLFF.